Each of the 25 T cell receptor beta chains below was sequenced from the same sample in a study of T-cell memory formation after mild COVID-19. Via MiXCR, TCRdb re-called the 5' RACE reads, giving one row per CDR3 protein. The sample includes approximately 180,000 distinct CDR3 sequences, more than 15% of them seen just once. Sequenced sample: PBMCs or a T cell subset sorted from them (not recorded which). The receptors stem from an adult woman who had mild COVID-19 (a few samples of this study predate the infection). Cell type and time point are not known.

V gene TRBV7-2 combines with J gene TRBJ1-2, with D uncertain. Germline V lookup: CDR1 SGHTA, CDR2 FQGNSA. V was cut by 5 bases and J by 7 bases, with 20 bases left in between. This CDR3 contains 15 residues. The CDR3 DNA reads TGTGCCAGCAGCCTTAGCCCCTTCGGCGGATTTGGCTACACCTTC. Amino acids: CASSLSPFGGFGYTF.

This clonotype was recorded many times. The chain carries TRBV5-1 and TRBJ2-7; 7 positions match TRBD2. The CDR3 runs to 13 residues. CDR1 is SGHRS and CDR2 is YFSETQ in the germline V gene. V lost 4 bases, J lost 6 bases, and 7 bases stayed unmatched. The CDR3 spells CASSSGALREQYF. The CDR3 bases are TGCGCCAGCAGCAGCGGGGCTCTCCGCGAGCAGTACTTC. Combining the CDR3 with reference TRBV5-1 and TRBJ2-7 gives the whole variable domain KAGVTQTPRYLIKTRGQQVTLSCSPISGHRSVSWYQQTPGQGLQFLFEYFSETQRNKGNFPGRFSGRQFSNSRSEMNVSTLELGDSALYLCASSSGALREQYFGPGTRLTVT.

This clonotype has a handful of counts. V gene TRBV10-3 combines with J gene TRBJ2-5; D call uncertain. V was pared by 0 bases and J by 5 bases, with 4 bases between. This CDR3 spans 12 amino acids. Germline CDR1 ENHRY, CDR2 SYGVKD. Here the CDR3 DNA reads TGTGCCATCAGTGAGTCGGCGGAGACCCAGTACTTC. It yields the protein CAISESAETQYF.

This clonotype was seen only once. V gene TRBV11-1 combines with J gene TRBJ2-5, with D possibly TRBD1 on 7 matching bases. This CDR3 is built from 15 residues. The germline gives CDR1 SGHAT, CDR2 FQDESV (reference sequence). The V gene lost 2 bases and the J gene lost 4 bases, with 14 bases spanning the gap. The CDR3 nucleotides are TGTGCCAGCAGCTTAACGGAGGGGGCAAGAGAGACCCAGTACTTC. Its translation: CASSLTEGARETQYF.

The CDR3 DNA sequence: TGTGCCAGCAGCGGATGGACAGGGCTGGAGACCCAGTACTTC. This gives the protein CASSGWTGLETQYF. This chain connects TRBV11-1 to TRBJ2-5, with 8 bases identical to TRBD1. Germline V CDR1 and CDR2: SGHAT, FQDESV (reference sequence). The CDR3 has 14 residues. The junction had 7 bases not matched to a gene; V was cut back by 5 bases and J by 5 bases. Full variable domain (outside the CDR3, taken from reference TRBV11-1 and TRBJ2-5): EAEVAQSPRYKITEKSQAVAFWCDPISGHATLYWYRQILGQGPELLVQFQDESVVDDSQLPKDRFSAERLKGVDSTLKIQPAELGDSAMYLCASSGWTGLETQYFGPGTRLLVL.

CDR3 DNA: TGTGCCAGCAGTTCGGCCTCGCCTGGGGCCAACGTCCTGACTTTC. Translated, it gives CASSSASPGANVLTF. V usage is TRBV27 and J usage is TRBJ2-6; the D is unclear. Germline CDR1 and CDR2: MNHEY and SMNVEV (reference sequence). The CDR3 runs 15 residues. V lost 4 bases to trimming and J lost 2 bases, with 9 bases between them.

This clonotype was seen at least ten times. The V call is TRBV7-9, the J call TRBJ2-5; either TRBD1 or TRBD2 may supply D (5 bases each). V was pared by 3 bases and J by 5 bases, with 10 bases between. The CDR3 totals 13 residues. The V gene's germline CDR1 is SEHNR and CDR2 FQNEAQ (reference sequence). CDR3 protein: CASSLTGLETQYF. CDR3 nucleotide sequence: TGTGCCAGCAGCTTGACGGGGCTGGAGACCCAGTACTTC.

J is TRBJ2-2 and V is TRBV24-1; 10 nucleotides align to TRBD1. V lost 8 bases to trimming and J lost 3 bases; unmatched junction nucleotides: 11. This CDR3 comprises 17 residues. Germline V gives CDR1 KGHDR, CDR2 SFDVKD. The CDR3 DNA reads TGTGCCACCACCCGACACTCCGGGACAGGGGACACCGGGGAGCTGTTTTTT. Amino acid sequence: CATTRHSGTGDTGELFF.

The table lists this clonotype with a few counts. The rearrangement joins TRBV5-1 to TRBJ1-4; perhaps TRBD1 as D (5 bases). Trimming pared 4 bases from V and 3 bases from J, leaving 13 bases between. The CDR3 runs to 15 residues. Germline V gives CDR1 SGHRS, CDR2 YFSETQ. The CDR3 DNA follows: TGCGCCAGCAGCGGTGGGGCGACGGCTAATGAAAAACTGTTTTTT. Amino acid sequence: CASSGGATANEKLFF.

This clonotype came up a few times. This chain connects TRBV3-1 to TRBJ2-6; 9 bases agree with TRBD2. CDR1 is LGHDT and CDR2 is YNNKEL in the germline V gene (reference sequence). J lost 0 bases, V lost 0 bases, and 3 bases had no gene match. There are 18 residues in the CDR3. In DNA form, the CDR3 reads TGTGCCAGCAGCCAAGACGGCGGGAGGGCCTCTGGGGCCAACGTCCTGACTTTC. It is translated as CASSQDGGRASGANVLTF. The entire variable domain, with the rest obtained from reference TRBV3-1 and TRBJ2-6, is as follows: DTAVSQTPKYLVTQMGNDKSIKCEQNLGHDTMYWYKQDSKKFLKIMFSYNNKELIINETVPNRFSPKSPDKAHLNLHINSLELGDSAVYFCASSQDGGRASGANVLTFGAGSRLTVL.

This CDR3 reads CASSWRGNTEAFF. CDR3 DNA: TGCGCCAGCAGCTGGAGAGGGAACACTGAAGCTTTCTTT. This chain connects TRBV5-1 to TRBJ1-1; D ambiguous. V was cut by 3 bases and J by 1 base, with 7 bases left in between. CDR3 length equals 13 residues. Germline lookup yields CDR1 SGHRS and CDR2 YFSETQ.

This clonotype was observed a handful of times. The rearrangement links TRBV20-1 to TRBJ2-1; possible D gene TRBD2, 6 bases. The CDR3 length is 13 residues. Germline loops: CDR1 DFQATT, CDR2 SNEGSKA (reference sequence). V lost 8 bases, J lost 7 bases, and 18 bases lay in between. CDR3 sequence (DNA): TGCAGTCGGGACGGGGGAGTTGGGAATGAGCAGTTCTTC. The encoded protein is CSRDGGVGNEQFF.

A few counts support this clonotype. V gene TRBV12-3 or TRBV12-4 combines with J gene TRBJ1-1; tentative D call: TRBD1 (5 bases). Trimming removed 5 bases from V and 10 bases from J, with 11 bases in between. CDR3 length equals 11 residues. The CDR3 protein is CASSPGSAAFF. In DNA form, the CDR3 reads TGTGCCAGCAGTCCAGGGTCAGCAGCTTTCTTT.

The table lists this clonotype with a few counts. The chain joins TRBV20-1 to TRBJ1-4; a weak D match, TRBD1 (6 bases). This CDR3 contains 14 residues. The V end was cut by 3 bases, the J end by 3 bases, with 11 bases between. Germline CDR1 DFQATT, CDR2 SNEGSKA (reference sequence). The CDR3 DNA reads as TGCAGTGCTAGGAGGGGGGCGGCTAATGAAAAACTGTTTTTT. It translates to CSARRGAANEKLFF.

There are a few counts of this clonotype. The chain combines TRBV25-1 with TRBJ1-3; possible D gene TRBD1, 5 bases. Trimming pared 3 bases from V and 4 bases from J, leaving 10 bases between. This CDR3 comprises 14 residues. Germline CDR1 and CDR2: MGHDK and SYGVNS. DNA of the CDR3: TGTGCCAGCAGTGACGGGGGAGGCGGAAACACCATATATTTT. Its protein product is CASSDGGGGNTIYF.

In its sample, this clonotype was seen many times. This chain links TRBV5-5 with TRBJ2-3; D not certain. The CDR3 extends over 16 amino acids. The germline CDR1 and CDR2 sequences are SGHKS and YYEKEE (reference sequence). V lost 0 bases, J lost 1 base, and 12 bases lay in between. The CDR3 loop reads CASSLVNLVGTDTQYF. CDR3 coding DNA: TGTGCCAGCAGCTTGGTCAATCTGGTGGGCACAGATACGCAGTATTTT. The complete variable domain, with remaining parts taken from reference TRBV5-5 and TRBJ2-3, reads DAGVTQSPTHLIKTRGQQVTLRCSPISGHKSVSWYQQVLGQGPQFIFQYYEKEERGRGNFPDRFSARQFPNYSSELNVNALLLGDSALYLCASSLVNLVGTDTQYFGPGTRLTVL.

The J gene is TRBJ2-1, the V gene TRBV4-2; 8 positions agree with TRBD2. The germline CDR1 and CDR2 sequences are LGHNA and YNFKEQ. CDR3 length: 16 residues. After removal of 5 bases from V and 7 bases from J, the junction contained 13 bases not matched to a gene. The CDR3 reads CASSLRGAGVRNEQFF. DNA of the CDR3: TGTGCCAGCAGCTTGCGAGGAGCGGGAGTACGGAATGAGCAGTTCTTC.

The chain joins TRBV25-1 to TRBJ1-2; D gene unclear. The CDR3 is 15 amino acids. Germline CDR1 is MGHDK and CDR2 is SYGVNS. Trimming took off 6 bases at V and 1 base at J, with 15 bases between the two ends. DNA for the CDR3: TGTGCCAGCAGCCCCCTGACTCAGATTAACTATGGCTACACCTTC. Encoded protein: CASSPLTQINYGYTF.

This clonotype showed up many times. V and J are TRBV7-9 and TRBJ2-3, with D possibly matching TRBD2 (6 bases). This CDR3 is 15 amino acids long. Trimming took 7 bases from V and 1 from J, leaving 15 bases between them. Germline CDR1 is SEHNR and CDR2 is FQNEAQ (reference sequence). CDR3 protein: CASIFLASGTDTQYF. CDR3 sequence (DNA): TGTGCCAGCATCTTCTTGGCTAGCGGCACAGATACGCAGTATTTT.

This clonotype showed up just once. The J gene is TRBJ2-1, the V gene TRBV6-1, with 8 bases fitting TRBD1. Germline V gives CDR1 MNHNS, CDR2 SASEGT. V dropped 5 bases and J dropped 2; count of bases not matched to a gene: 8. The CDR3 is made up of 16 amino acids. This CDR3 reads CASSKEPGQAYNEQFF. The CDR3 DNA reads TGTGCCAGCAGTAAAGAACCGGGACAGGCCTACAATGAGCAGTTCTTC.

This clonotype was observed a handful of times. The rearrangement links TRBV4-3 to TRBJ2-7; 10 bases are a match to TRBD2. V gave up 4 bases and J gave up 5 bases; unmatched junction bases: 11. CDR3 size: 16 residues. Looked up from germline, CDR1 is LGHNA and CDR2 is YSLEER. The CDR3: CASSLRASGSPNEQYF. The CDR3 coding sequence is TGCGCCAGCAGCCTAAGGGCTAGCGGGAGTCCCAACGAGCAGTACTTC.

The gene calls are TRBV3-1 and TRBJ2-1; D ambiguous. This CDR3 spans 18 amino acids. The germline V and J ends were trimmed by 4 bases and 7 bases, with 26 bases remaining between them. CDR1 is LGHDT and CDR2 is YNNKEL in the germline V gene (reference sequence). DNA for the CDR3: TGTGCCAGCAGCCCGTCGTGGGCAGTCGGAACCTTAGGGAATGAGCAGTTCTTC. Translated: CASSPSWAVGTLGNEQFF.

The chain combines TRBV5-1 with TRBJ2-7; 9 nucleotides align to TRBD1. V lost 4 bases and J lost 6; bases outside the gene matches: 8. The CDR3 is 14 amino acids. Germline CDR1 SGHRS, CDR2 YFSETQ. The DNA for the CDR3 is TGCGCCAGCAGCACCCGGGACAGGGTTGGCGAGCAGTACTTC. The encoded protein is CASSTRDRVGEQYF.

This clonotype was seen only a few times. The V and J genes are TRBV29-1 and TRBJ2-1; D tentatively reads TRBD1 or TRBD2 (5 bases each). The V gene lost 4 bases and the J gene lost 9 bases, with 13 bases spanning the gap. The CDR3 is made up of 12 amino acids. From germline, CDR1 is SQVTM and CDR2 ANQGSEA. CDR3 sequence reads: CSVGAGTGEQFF. The CDR3, as DNA: TGCAGCGTTGGTGCAGGGACGGGTGAGCAGTTCTTC.

The rearrangement links TRBV6-2 or TRBV6-3 to TRBJ1-5; 12 bases match TRBD1. The CDR3 contains 20 residues. With V trimmed by 0 bases and J by 0 bases, 9 bases remained unmatched. Germline V gene lookup returns CDR1 MNHEY and CDR2 SVGEGT. The CDR3 reads CASSYSYGTGGPLSNQPQHF. The CDR3 DNA reads TGTGCCAGCAGTTACTCGTATGGGACAGGGGGCCCACTTAGCAATCAGCCCCAGCATTTT.